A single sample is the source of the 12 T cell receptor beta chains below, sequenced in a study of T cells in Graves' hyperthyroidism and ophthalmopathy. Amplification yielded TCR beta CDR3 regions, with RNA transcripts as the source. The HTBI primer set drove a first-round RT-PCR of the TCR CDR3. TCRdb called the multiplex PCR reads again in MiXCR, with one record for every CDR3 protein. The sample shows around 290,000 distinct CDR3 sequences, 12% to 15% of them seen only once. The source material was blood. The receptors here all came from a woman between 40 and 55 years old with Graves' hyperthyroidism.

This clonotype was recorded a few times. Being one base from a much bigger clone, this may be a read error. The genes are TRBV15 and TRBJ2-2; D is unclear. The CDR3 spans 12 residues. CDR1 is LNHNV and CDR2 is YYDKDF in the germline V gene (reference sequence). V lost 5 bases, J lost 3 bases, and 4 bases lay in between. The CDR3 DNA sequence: TGTGCCACCAGCTCCTACACCGGGGAGCTGTTTTTT. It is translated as CATSSYTGELFF.

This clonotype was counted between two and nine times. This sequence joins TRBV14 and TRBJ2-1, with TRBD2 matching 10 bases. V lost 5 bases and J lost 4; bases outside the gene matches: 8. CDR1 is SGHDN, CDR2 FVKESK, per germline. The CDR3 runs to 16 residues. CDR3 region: CASSLSSGSLYNEQFF. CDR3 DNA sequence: TGTGCCAGCAGCTTATCTAGCGGGAGTCTGTACAATGAGCAGTTCTTC.

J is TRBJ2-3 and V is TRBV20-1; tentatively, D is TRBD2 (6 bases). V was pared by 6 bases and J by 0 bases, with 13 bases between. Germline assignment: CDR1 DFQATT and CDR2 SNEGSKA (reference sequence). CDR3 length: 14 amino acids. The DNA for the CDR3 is TGCAGTGCCGGACTAATTTCTAGCACAGATACGCAGTATTTT. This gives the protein CSAGLISSTDTQYF.

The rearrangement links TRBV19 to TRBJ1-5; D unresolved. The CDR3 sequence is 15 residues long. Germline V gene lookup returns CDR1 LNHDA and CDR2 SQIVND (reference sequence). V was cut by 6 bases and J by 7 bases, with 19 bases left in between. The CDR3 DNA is TGTGCCAGTAGCCCTCTGCCCGGGGTCGGCCAGCCCCAGCATTTT. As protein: CASSPLPGVGQPQHF.

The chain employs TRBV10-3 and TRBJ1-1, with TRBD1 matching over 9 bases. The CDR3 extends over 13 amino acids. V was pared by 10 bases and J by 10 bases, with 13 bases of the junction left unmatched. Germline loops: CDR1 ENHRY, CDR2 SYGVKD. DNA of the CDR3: TGTGCCACCTCTTGGGACAGGGAATTTCGAGCTTTCTTT. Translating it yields CATSWDREFRAFF.

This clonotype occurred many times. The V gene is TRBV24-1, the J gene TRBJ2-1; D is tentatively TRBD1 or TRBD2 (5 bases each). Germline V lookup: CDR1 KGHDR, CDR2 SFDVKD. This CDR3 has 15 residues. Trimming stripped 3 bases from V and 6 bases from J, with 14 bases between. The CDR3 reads CATSDPAGTINEQFF. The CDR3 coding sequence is TGTGCCACCAGTGATCCCGCCGGGACCATCAATGAGCAGTTCTTC.

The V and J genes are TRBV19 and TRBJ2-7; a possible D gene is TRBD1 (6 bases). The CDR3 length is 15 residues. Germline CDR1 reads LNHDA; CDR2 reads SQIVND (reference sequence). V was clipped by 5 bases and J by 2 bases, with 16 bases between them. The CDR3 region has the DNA TGTGCCAGTAGTTCTGGGACAACCAGACCCTACGAGCAGTACTTC. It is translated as CASSSGTTRPYEQYF.

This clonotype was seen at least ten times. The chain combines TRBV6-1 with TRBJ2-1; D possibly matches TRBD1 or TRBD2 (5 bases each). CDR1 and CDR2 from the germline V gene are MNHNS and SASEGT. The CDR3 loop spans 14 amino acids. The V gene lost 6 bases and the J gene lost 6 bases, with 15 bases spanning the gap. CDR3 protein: CASSKGTVGNEQFF. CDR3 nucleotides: TGTGCCAGCAGCAAAGGGACCGTCGGCAATGAGCAGTTCTTC.

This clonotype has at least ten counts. CDR3 amino acids: CATSEPSGGAIYGYTF. The CDR3 region has the DNA TGTGCCACCAGTGAACCTTCAGGGGGCGCGATATATGGCTACACCTTC. The rearrangement joins TRBV24-1 to TRBJ1-2; 8 positions agree with TRBD1. The CDR3 spans 16 residues. Losses at the gene ends were 4 bases for V and 5 bases for J; bases not matched to a gene: 11. Germline loops: CDR1 KGHDR, CDR2 SFDVKD.

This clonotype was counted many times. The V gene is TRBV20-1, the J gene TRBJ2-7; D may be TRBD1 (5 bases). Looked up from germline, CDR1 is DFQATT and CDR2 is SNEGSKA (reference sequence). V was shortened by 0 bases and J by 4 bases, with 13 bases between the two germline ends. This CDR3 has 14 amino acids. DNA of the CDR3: TGCAGTGCTAGAGAACAACCTCAGGGTTACGAGCAGTACTTC. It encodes CSAREQPQGYEQYF.

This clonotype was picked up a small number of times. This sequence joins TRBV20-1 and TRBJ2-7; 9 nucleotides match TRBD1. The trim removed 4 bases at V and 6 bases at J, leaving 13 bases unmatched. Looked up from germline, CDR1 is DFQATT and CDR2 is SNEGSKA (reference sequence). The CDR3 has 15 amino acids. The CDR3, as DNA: TGCAGTGCTACCGACCAGAGGACAGGGGTAAGCGAGCAGTACTTC. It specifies CSATDQRTGVSEQYF.

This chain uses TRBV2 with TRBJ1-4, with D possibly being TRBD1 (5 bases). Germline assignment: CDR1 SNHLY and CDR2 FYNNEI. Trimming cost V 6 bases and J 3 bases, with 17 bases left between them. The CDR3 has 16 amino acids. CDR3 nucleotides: TGTGCCAGCAGCGGGTTTCGCGGGGGGGCTAATGAAAAACTGTTTTTT. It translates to CASSGFRGGANEKLFF.